The 19 T cell receptor beta chains below come from one sample, sequenced in a study of shared clonotypes between healthy human individuals. Sequenced by immunoSEQ multiplex PCR; TCRdb stores in-frame clones only, minus some. The data hold 750,000 to 1,000,000 clones, with over 90% observed a single time. CD45RO-negative, CCR7-positively selected cells formed the naive CD8 fraction, excluding terminally differentiated effector memory CD45RA+ cells. What was sequenced was naive CD8+ T cells sorted from blood. The receptors shown here come from a man younger than 40 in good health.

This sequence joins TRBV5-4 and TRBJ2-7; unclear D gene. This CDR3 is 13 amino acids long. Deletions cut 0 bases from V and 0 bases from J, with 4 bases between. The V gene's germline CDR1 is SGHNT and CDR2 YYREEE (reference sequence). The CDR3 is CASSLEHSYEQYF. For the CDR3, the DNA is TGTGCCAGCAGCTTGGAACACTCCTACGAGCAGTACTTC. Filled out from reference TRBV5-4 and TRBJ2-7, the complete variable domain reads ETGVTQSPTHLIKTRGQQVTLRCSSQSGHNTVSWYQQALGQGPQFIFQYYREEENGRGNFPPRFSGLQFPNYSSELNVNALELDDSALYLCASSLEHSYEQYFGPGTRLTVT.

J is TRBJ2-7 and V is TRBV4-2; D remains unclear. V was shortened by 0 bases and J by 6 bases, with 12 bases between the two germline ends. Germline CDR1 and CDR2: LGHNA and YNFKEQ. CDR3 length equals 14 residues. The CDR3 region is CASSQDHPYLEQYF. The CDR3 DNA reads as TGTGCCAGCAGCCAAGACCACCCCTACCTCGAGCAGTACTTC.

The rearrangement uses TRBV27 and TRBJ1-5; D is unresolved. V was cut by 2 bases and J by 3 bases, with 8 bases left in between. Germline V gene sequence: CDR1 MNHEY, CDR2 SMNVEV (reference sequence). This CDR3 is built from 14 residues. DNA for the CDR3: TGTGCCAGCAGTTTAACAGTTTCCAATCAGCCCCAGCATTTT. Its protein product is CASSLTVSNQPQHF.

This CDR3 is CASSLEGASSYEQYF. CDR3 DNA: TGTGCCAGCAGCTTAGAAGGGGCCTCTTCCTACGAGCAGTACTTC. The V gene is TRBV7-8, the J gene TRBJ2-5; a possible D gene is TRBD1 (5 bases). The J call is uncertain, as TRBJ2-7 better fits the DNA end. The CDR3 consists of 15 residues. The V gene's germline CDR1 is SGHVS and CDR2 FQNEAQ.

The chain is built from TRBV6-1 and TRBJ2-5, with a possible D match to TRBD1 (5 bases). Germline V gene lookup returns CDR1 MNHNS and CDR2 SASEGT. The CDR3 loop spans 13 amino acids. V lost 8 bases, J lost 3 bases, and 13 bases lay in between. CDR3 residues: CASDRTEEETQYF. For the CDR3, the DNA is TGTGCCAGCGACAGAACCGAAGAAGAGACCCAGTACTTC.

The CDR3 spells CASSFLRVTDTQYF. DNA of the CDR3: TGTGCCAGCAGTTTTTTGCGTGTCACAGATACGCAGTATTTT. The chain carries TRBV28 and TRBJ2-3; D gene unclear. Germline lookup yields CDR1 MDHEN and CDR2 SYDVKM. This CDR3 is built from 14 residues. Trimming removed 3 bases from V and 2 bases from J, with 9 bases in between. The variable domain in full, with the rest retrieved from reference TRBV28 and TRBJ2-3, is DVKVTQSSRYLVKRTGEKVFLECVQDMDHENMFWYRQDPGLGLRLIYFSYDVKMKEKGDIPEGYSVSREKKERFSLILESASTNQTSMYLCASSFLRVTDTQYFGPGTRLTVL.

This clone appeared once. The gene calls are TRBV7-6 and TRBJ1-1; D is uncertain. The length of the CDR3 is 15 residues. With 1 base removed from V and 4 bases from J, the gap between germline ends came to 13 bases. Germline V gene sequence: CDR1 SGHVS, CDR2 FNYEAQ. The CDR3 nucleotides read TGTGCCAGCAGCTTAGTGGTCTCATGGGCCACTGAAGCTTTCTTT. This codes for CASSLVVSWATEAFF.

The rearrangement links TRBV4-3 to TRBJ1-2; D gene uncertain. The germline gives CDR1 LGHNA, CDR2 YSLEER. This CDR3 has 16 amino acids. The V end was cut by 0 bases, the J end by 3 bases, with 14 bases between. The CDR3 coding sequence is TGCGCCAGCAGCCAAGATCTGTTTCAGGTAGACTATGGCTACACCTTC. Encoded protein: CASSQDLFQVDYGYTF.

The rearrangement joins TRBV30 to TRBJ2-1; 9 nucleotides agree with TRBD1. CDR1 is GTSNPN, CDR2 SVGIG, per germline (reference sequence). V dropped 0 bases and J dropped 7; count of bases not matched to a gene: 13. The CDR3 is 17 amino acids. The CDR3 region is CAWSVRLGTGFWNEQFF. In DNA form, the CDR3 reads TGTGCCTGGAGTGTCCGCCTCGGGACAGGGTTCTGGAATGAGCAGTTCTTC.

The chain has TRBV29-1 and TRBJ2-6; D uncertain. Germline-derived CDR1 and CDR2 are SQVTM and ANQGSEA. CDR3 length: 17 residues. V lost 1 base and J 0 bases, leaving 13 bases between the germline ends. The CDR3 bases are TGCAGCGTTGAAGGGCCACAGAGAGTCTCTGGGGCCAACGTCCTGACTTTC. It specifies CSVEGPQRVSGANVLTF.

Here the CDR3 reads CASSLEAGPSYEQYF. CDR3 sequence (DNA): TGTGCCAGCAGCCTTGAAGCGGGACCCTCTTACGAGCAGTACTTC. This chain connects TRBV7-6 to TRBJ2-7; TRBD2 agrees at 7 bases. The CDR3 extends over 15 amino acids. The germline CDR1 and CDR2 sequences are SGHVS and FNYEAQ. Germline trimming cut 5 bases from V and 4 bases from J; bases unmatched to any gene: 11.

The gene calls are TRBV29-1 and TRBJ2-7; TRBD2 agrees at 14 bases. Germline trimming cut 3 bases from V and 5 bases from J; bases unmatched to any gene: 9. CDR1 and CDR2 from the germline V gene are SQVTM and ANQGSEA. This CDR3 region has 16 residues. The CDR3 DNA is TGCAGCGTTGACGGGACTAGCGGGAGAGGGGTTCACGAGCAGTACTTC. It codes for CSVDGTSGRGVHEQYF.

The V and J genes are TRBV9 and TRBJ2-7; D ambiguous. Germline-derived CDR1 and CDR2 are SGDLS and YYNGEE. This CDR3 contains 13 residues. V dropped 3 bases and J dropped 0 bases, with 7 bases sitting between them. DNA of the CDR3: TGTGCCAGCAGCGAAGAGAGCTCCTACGAGCAGTACTTC. Translating gives CASSEESSYEQYF.

The rearrangement links TRBV28 to TRBJ1-1; D is ambiguous. Germline V gene lookup returns CDR1 MDHEN and CDR2 SYDVKM. The ends were cut back, 5 bases at V and 5 bases at J, with 12 bases in the middle. CDR3 size: 13 residues. CDR3 sequence reads: CASSPLVVTEAFF. For the CDR3, the DNA is TGTGCCAGCAGTCCCTTGGTGGTGACTGAAGCTTTCTTT.

The V call is TRBV11-2, the J call TRBJ1-4; TRBD1 matches 7 bases. From germline, CDR1 is SGHAT and CDR2 FQNNGV. The CDR3 is made up of 16 amino acids. V trimming: 6 bases; J trimming: 3 bases; junction bases outside the gene matches: 10. The CDR3 reads CASSYSTGVANEKLFF. CDR3 bases: TGTGCCAGCAGTTATAGCACAGGGGTGGCTAATGAAAAACTGTTTTTT.

This clone was counted a few times. The chain combines TRBV2 with TRBJ1-2; a weak D match, TRBD1 (6 bases). The ends were cut back, 8 bases at V and 2 bases at J, with 9 bases in the middle. The CDR3 extends over 12 amino acids. Germline V gives CDR1 SNHLY, CDR2 FYNNEI. This chain's CDR3 is CASVTGNYGYTF. The CDR3, as DNA: TGTGCCAGCGTCACAGGGAACTATGGCTACACCTTC. Combining the CDR3 with reference TRBV2 and TRBJ1-2 gives the whole variable domain EPEVTQTPSHQVTQMGQEVILRCVPISNHLYFYWYRQILGQKVEFLVSFYNNEISEKSEIFDDQFSVERPDGSNFTLKIRSTKLEDSAMYFCASVTGNYGYTFGSGTRLTVV.

This chain uses TRBV10-2 with TRBJ2-5; no definite D call. Germline CDR1 and CDR2: WSHSY and SAAADI. Between the trimmed V and J ends, which lost 5 bases and 4 bases, there was a span of 14 bases. CDR3 size: 14 residues. The CDR3 DNA follows: TGCGCCAGCAGTTTTGGCAATTTTCCAGAGACCCAGTACTTC. It specifies CASSFGNFPETQYF.

The chain uses TRBV30 and TRBJ2-1, with D possibly matching TRBD2 (6 bases). CDR3 length: 16 amino acids. Germline V gene lookup returns CDR1 GTSNPN and CDR2 SVGIG (reference sequence). V dropped 0 bases and J dropped 2 bases, with 14 bases sitting between them. The CDR3 nucleotides read TGTGCCTGGAGTGTAGAGTATGGGACTCCCTACAATGAGCAGTTCTTC. As protein: CAWSVEYGTPYNEQFF.

This chain connects TRBV4-1 to TRBJ2-7, with 11 bases that match TRBD1. The CDR3 runs 16 residues. The ends lost 0 bases at V and 2 bases at J; junction bases unmatched: 3. Germline-derived CDR1 and CDR2 are MGHRA and YSYEKL. CDR3 bases: TGCGCCAGCAGCCAAGATTGGGGACAGGGGGCCTACGAGCAGTACTTC. Its protein product is CASSQDWGQGAYEQYF.